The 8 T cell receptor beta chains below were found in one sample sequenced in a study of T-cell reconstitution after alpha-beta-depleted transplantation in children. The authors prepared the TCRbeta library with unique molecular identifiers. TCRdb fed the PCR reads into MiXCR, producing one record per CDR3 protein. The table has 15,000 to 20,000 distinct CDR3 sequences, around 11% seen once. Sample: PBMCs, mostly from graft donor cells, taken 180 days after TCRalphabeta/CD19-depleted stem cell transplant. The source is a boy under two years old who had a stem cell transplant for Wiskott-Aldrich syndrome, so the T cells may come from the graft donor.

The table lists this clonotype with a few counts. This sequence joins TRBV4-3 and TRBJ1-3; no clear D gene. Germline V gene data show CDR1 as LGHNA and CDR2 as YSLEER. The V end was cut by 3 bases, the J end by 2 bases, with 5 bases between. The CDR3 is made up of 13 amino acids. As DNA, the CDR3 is TGCGCCAGCAGCCAGTGGGCTGGAAACACCATATATTTT. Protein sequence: CASSQWAGNTIYF.

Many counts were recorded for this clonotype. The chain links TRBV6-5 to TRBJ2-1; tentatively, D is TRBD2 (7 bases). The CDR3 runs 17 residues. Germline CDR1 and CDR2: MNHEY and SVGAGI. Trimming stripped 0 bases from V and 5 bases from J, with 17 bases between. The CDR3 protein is CASSYSWAGAGNNEQFF. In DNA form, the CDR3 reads TGTGCCAGCAGTTACTCGTGGGCGGGGGCCGGAAACAATGAGCAGTTCTTC.

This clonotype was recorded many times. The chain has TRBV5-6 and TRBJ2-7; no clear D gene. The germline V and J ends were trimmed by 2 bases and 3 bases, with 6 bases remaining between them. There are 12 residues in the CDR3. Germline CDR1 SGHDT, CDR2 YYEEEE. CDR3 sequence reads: CASSLLDYEQYF. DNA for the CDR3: TGTGCCAGCAGCTTATTGGACTACGAGCAGTACTTC.

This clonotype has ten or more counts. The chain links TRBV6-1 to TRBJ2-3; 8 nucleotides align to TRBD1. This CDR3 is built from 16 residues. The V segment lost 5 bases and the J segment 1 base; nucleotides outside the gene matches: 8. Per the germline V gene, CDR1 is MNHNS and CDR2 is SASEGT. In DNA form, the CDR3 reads TGTGCCAGCAGTCTCGCCGACAGGGGTGGCACAGATACGCAGTATTTT. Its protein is CASSLADRGGTDTQYF.

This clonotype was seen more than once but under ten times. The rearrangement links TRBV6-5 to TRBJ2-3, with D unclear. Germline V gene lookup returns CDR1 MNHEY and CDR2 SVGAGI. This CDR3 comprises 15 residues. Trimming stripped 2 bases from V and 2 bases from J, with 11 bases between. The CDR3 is CASSYGYPDTDTQYF. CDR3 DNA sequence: TGTGCCAGCAGTTACGGTTACCCAGACACAGATACGCAGTATTTT.

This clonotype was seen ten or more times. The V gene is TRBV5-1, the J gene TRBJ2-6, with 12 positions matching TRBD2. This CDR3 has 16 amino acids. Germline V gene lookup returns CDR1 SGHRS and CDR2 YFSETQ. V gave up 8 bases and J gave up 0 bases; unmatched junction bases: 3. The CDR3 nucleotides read TGCGCCAGTAAGACTAGCGGGAGCTCTGGGGCCAACGTCCTGACTTTC. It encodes CASKTSGSSGANVLTF. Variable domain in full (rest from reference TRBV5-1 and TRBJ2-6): KAGVTQTPRYLIKTRGQQVTLSCSPISGHRSVSWYQQTPGQGLQFLFEYFSETQRNKGNFPGRFSGRQFSNSRSEMNVSTLELGDSALYLCASKTSGSSGANVLTFGAGSRLTVL.

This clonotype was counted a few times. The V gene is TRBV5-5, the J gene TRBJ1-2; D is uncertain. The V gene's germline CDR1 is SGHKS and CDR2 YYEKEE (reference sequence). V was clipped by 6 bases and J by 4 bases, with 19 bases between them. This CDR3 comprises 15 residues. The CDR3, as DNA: TGTGCCAGCACCCACCAACATGGACGGATCTATGGCTACACCTTC. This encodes CASTHQHGRIYGYTF.

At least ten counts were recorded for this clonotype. CDR3 loop: CASSVTSWLSSYEQYF. CDR3 nucleotides: TGTGCCAGCAGCGTCACTAGCTGGCTAAGCTCCTACGAGCAGTACTTC. The J gene is TRBJ2-7, the V gene TRBV7-8; possibly TRBD2 for D (6 bases). Trimming pared 5 bases from V and 0 bases from J, leaving 17 bases between. Germline CDR1 is SGHVS and CDR2 is FQNEAQ. CDR3 length: 16 residues.